This entry concerns a single T cell receptor (beta chain). Its recognized antigen is unknown. Base qualities are not at hand, and no much larger clone is one base apart. The junction carries 10 bases between V and J, which are trimmed by 7 bases and 4 bases respectively. The germline V gene yields SNHLY for CDR1 and FYNNEI for CDR2. From the cysteine through the phenylalanine, the CDR3 covers 12 amino acids. Here the CDR3 DNA is all that survives: 36 bases in frame from base 1. The data stem from a study of blood T cell repertoires in COVID-19 (dated by TCRdb to 2019 to 2021). With regard to the full study: The collaborator samples originated in the United States, Italy and Spain and spanned the acute and convalescent phases of COVID-19. Subjects who had been exposed to COVID-19, were actively infected with it, or had recovered from it provided the deeply sampled blood TCRbeta repertoires that made up the dataset. Sample metadata almost always included a de-identified subject ID, COVID-19 status, age in years and sex. The prospective study material was composed of cDNA or gDNA derived from T cells, B-cell-depleted T cells, or PBMCs. The samples were drawn from two sources: the first 160 participants of the ongoing ImmuneRACE study, and 1,000 to 1,500 subjects contributed by 6 global collaborators. A freely available public database, intended as a resource for researchers studying the immune response to SARS-CoV-2, is where the repertoires were released. HLA class I and class II types, where available, came from metadata supplied by the sample provider rather than from assay-based typing. General conclusions and limits of the study: Clinical and demographic metadata were provided uncurated, with the amount varying by source and participant.

Whole blood was collected in K2EDTA tubes by collaborating institutions according to the institutions' own protocols. For TCRbeta analysis, collaborators shipped samples in one of three forms: frozen whole blood, isolated PBMCs, or DNA extracted from either of those sample types. TCRbeta CDR3 regions were amplified from genomic DNA using the immunoSEQ Assay, a bias-controlled multiplex PCR. From the authors' description of their analysis: The number of nucleated cells in each sample was estimated from the amplification of reference gene primers within the assay. To quantify the absolute abundance of each unique TCRbeta CDR3 rearrangement, sequence reads were collapsed and filtered. For each sample, productive Simpson clonality was calculated by taking the square root of Simpson's diversity index across productive rearrangements. The table comes from immuneACCESS by way of TCRdb, which keeps in-frame sequences with V and J called. Part of the clones is missing from these tables; in studies checked, under half for an unresolved V gene and the rest for unknown reasons. V, J and clone size are taken as reported in that table, and D and trimming were inferred from the DNA itself. In this sample the table shows around 75,000 clones, roughly 90% of which occur a single time. Around 2.6% of the sample rests with the top ten.

Sequenced: peripheral blood. This receptor chain uses TRBV2 and TRBJ1-2; no confident D gene assignment can be made. This TCR came from a human donor in a cohort sampled during active COVID-19. Read as DNA, the sequence is TGTGCCAGCAATAGACAAAGCTATGGCTACACCTTC. Its product reads: CASNRQSYGYTF.